This T cell receptor (beta chain) was sequenced in a study of shared clonotypes between healthy human individuals (dated by TCRdb to 2018 to 2020). General notes on the study: The cohort comprised two women and three men aged 18 to 49 years. For each donor, three plates each were used for CD4 naive and CD4 memory, two plates were used for CD8 naive, and one plate was used for CD8 memory. Libraries were prepared and TCR repertoires were sequenced by different laboratories using diverse techniques, in order to increase sequencing depth and limit assay-specific biases. Between about 0.85 and 9.5 billion PBMCs per donor were obtained by leukapheresis. To estimate repertoire size and how much clonotypes are shared between individuals, the study performed deep sequencing of blood TCR repertoires from about 5 healthy adults.

Healthy HIV-negative adults with no recently reported acute infections or vaccinations were included as donors. Every donor was a Caucasian adult living in Nashville, Tennessee, USA. Magnetic negative selection was used to enrich CD4+ T cells, after which naive cells were positively selected on CD45RA and the negative fraction became the memory subset. Blood was obtained by leukapheresis, after which PBMCs were separated by Ficoll-Histopaque density gradient centrifugation and cryopreserved in liquid nitrogen vapor phase. Analytical flow cytometry was used to check the purity and quantity of every magnetically sorted T cell population. Each sorted fraction had its genomic DNA isolated and then quantified by UV absorbance on a Nanodrop 2000c. Using the deep immunoSEQ assay, multiplex PCR amplified TCR CDR3 regions from genomic DNA. Extracted genomic DNA from each cell subset was distributed evenly across all wells of several immunoSEQ 96-well plates, and each plate was treated as a replicate. Each replicate PCR for sorted subsets received roughly 200 ng genomic DNA, equal to about 30,000 T cell genomes. Purified libraries were quantified with a Qubit 3.0 fluorometer, sized on a Bioanalyzer 2100, and re-quantified with the KAPA Library Quantification kit. A separate single-read 150-cycle Illumina NextSeq 550 flow cell was used to sequence each immunoSEQ 96-well plate. In the authors' own workflow: Because the immunoSEQ output held only junctional sequences and lacked quality scores, the filtering could not match the filtering applied to full-length reads. Sequences were annotated with PyIR, a Python wrapper for IgBLAST v1.9, using IMGT germline references to assign V/J genes and CDR3. Any read was removed if the V/J assignment was weak (E-value above 1e-6), the CDR3 was missing, or the read contained stop codons, out-of-frame junctions, or ambiguous translated residues. V3J clonotypes were defined as sequences sharing an identical inferred V gene, J gene, and CDR3 amino acid sequence. Percentage overlap between repertoires was calculated by dividing the number of shared unique clonotypes by the size of the smaller repertoire. RTK rarefaction, the Chao1 estimator, and Recon v2.1 estimates of unobserved clonotypes were used to assess repertoire richness. OLGA was used to compute generation probabilities for all TCRbeta clonotypes that the gDNA method yielded from a few donors. Here the immuneACCESS table is served through TCRdb, limited to in-frame sequences with V and J called. Missing clones are a known gap in these copies; in checked studies unresolved V genes cover under half, and the rest lacks a known reason. V, J and clone size were drawn from that table, and D and trimming were deduced from the DNA. This sample is represented by around 2,000,000 clones; approximately 95% of them were singletons. Together, the top ten hold about 0.13% of the sample.

As encoded in the germline V gene, CDR1 is MGHDK while CDR2 is SYGVNS. V is cut back by 2 bases and J by 0 bases, with 1 base in the junction unmatched. The cysteine opens and the phenylalanine closes a CDR3 of 16 amino acids. Of all the DNA, just the CDR3 is kept, 48 bases in frame from base 1. The paper's findings and limits, for the study overall: Estimated clonotype richness was generally larger for naive than for memory subsets. Incomplete sequencing was indicated by rarefaction of sorted-subset datasets, despite the large sequencing depth. Compared with non-shared clonotypes, clonotypes shared by all four sorted-subset donors had higher generation probabilities. Across a handful of donors, roughly 5.4% of naive CD4, 3% to 3.5% of naive CD8, 2.3% of memory CD4, and approximately 0.4% of memory CD8 clonotypes were shared. Pairwise subsampling indicated that sequencing depth was expected to affect the degree of clonotype sharing among donors. Sampling was restricted to blood, and TCR repertoires in tissues likely differ from the TCR repertoires found in blood. The small number of donors limited the genetic and exposure-history diversity represented.

A word on this clone: There is no known antigen for this receptor. No base quality information exists; no much larger clone differs at one position.

This receptor chain uses TRBV25-1 and TRBJ2-6, and 7 junction bases match TRBD2. The specimen sequenced was naive CD4+ T cells sorted from blood. The cell subset or site label for this specimen denotes: CD45RA+ positively selected. The receptor's source is a man aged 18 to 30 in good health. The CDR3 region has the sequence CASSESGTSGANVLTF. In nucleotides, the sequence is TGTGCCAGCAGTGAAAGCGGGACCTCTGGGGCCAACGTCCTGACTTTC.